Described below is a single T cell receptor beta chain sequence and its context. Antigen specificity is unknown. This record belongs to a study of cytomegalovirus exposure and HLA in healthy donors. Study-wide findings and caveats: Solely CMV serostatus was available to characterize immune exposure. Several of the most significant clusters were apparently associated with common viral pathogens in a later analysis. When analyzed later, a missense DCLRE1C variant was found to be linked to TCR beta V- and J-gene trimming. Some public TCRs appeared in many individuals, while most sequences were rare.

PCR involved 60 Vbeta and 13 Jbeta primers. Only in-frame clones appear in the TCRdb table, and some are missing; sequencing was by immunoSEQ multiplex PCR. The repertoire holds some 130,000 clones, with approximately 70% as singletons. The CDR3 is made up of 13 amino acids. V lost 3 bases, J lost 5 bases, and 10 bases lay in between. The germline V gene encodes CDR1 KGHSH and CDR2 LQKENI. This chain joins TRBV18 and TRBJ1-1; D ambiguous. The sequenced sample consisted of PBMCs. The sequence was collected from a woman between 55 and 75 years old in good health and CMV-seropositive. CDR3 sequence (DNA): TGTGCCAGCTCACCCGTGGAGGGAACTGAAGCTTTCTTT. Residues: CASSPVEGTEAFF.